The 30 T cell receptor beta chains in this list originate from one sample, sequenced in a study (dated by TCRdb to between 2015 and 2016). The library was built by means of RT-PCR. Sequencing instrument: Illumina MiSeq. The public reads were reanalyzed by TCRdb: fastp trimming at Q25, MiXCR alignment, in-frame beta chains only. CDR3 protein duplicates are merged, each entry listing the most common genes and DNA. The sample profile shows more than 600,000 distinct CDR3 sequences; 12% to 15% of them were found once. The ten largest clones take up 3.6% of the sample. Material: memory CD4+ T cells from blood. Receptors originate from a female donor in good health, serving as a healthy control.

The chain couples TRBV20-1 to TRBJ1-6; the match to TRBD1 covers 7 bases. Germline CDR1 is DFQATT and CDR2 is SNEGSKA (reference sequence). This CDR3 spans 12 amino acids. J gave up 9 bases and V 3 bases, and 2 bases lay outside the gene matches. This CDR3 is CSARTGTSPLHF. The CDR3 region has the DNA TGCAGTGCTAGGACAGGGACTTCACCCCTCCACTTT.

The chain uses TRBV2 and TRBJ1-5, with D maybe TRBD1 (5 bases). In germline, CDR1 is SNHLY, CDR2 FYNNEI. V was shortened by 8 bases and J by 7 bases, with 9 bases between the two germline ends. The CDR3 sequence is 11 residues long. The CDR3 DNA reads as TGTGCCAGCGGGGGAGAGCAGCCCCAGCATTTT. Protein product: CASGGEQPQHF.

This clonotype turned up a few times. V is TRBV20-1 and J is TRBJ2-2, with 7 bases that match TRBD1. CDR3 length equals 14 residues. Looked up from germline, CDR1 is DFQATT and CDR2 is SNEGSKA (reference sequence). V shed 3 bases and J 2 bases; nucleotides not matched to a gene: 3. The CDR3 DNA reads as TGCAGTGCTAGGGGACAGACTAACACCGGGGAGCTGTTTTTT. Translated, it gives CSARGQTNTGELFF.

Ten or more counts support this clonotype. CDR3 nucleotides: TGTGCCAGCACCCCGGGGGGGCGCGGCACTGAAGCTTTCTTT. It specifies CASTPGGRGTEAFF. The rearrangement links TRBV6-5 to TRBJ1-1; D may be TRBD1 (6 bases). Trimming removed 7 bases at V and 4 bases at J, with 16 bases between. This CDR3 contains 14 residues. Per germline, CDR1 MNHEY and CDR2 SVGAGI.

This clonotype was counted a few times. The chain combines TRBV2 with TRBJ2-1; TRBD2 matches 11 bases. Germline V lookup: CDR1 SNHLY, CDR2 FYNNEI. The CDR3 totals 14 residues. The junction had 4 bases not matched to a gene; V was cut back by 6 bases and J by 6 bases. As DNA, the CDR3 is TGTGCCAGCAGGGGTCTAGCGGGAGGCAATGAGCAGTTCTTC. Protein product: CASRGLAGGNEQFF.

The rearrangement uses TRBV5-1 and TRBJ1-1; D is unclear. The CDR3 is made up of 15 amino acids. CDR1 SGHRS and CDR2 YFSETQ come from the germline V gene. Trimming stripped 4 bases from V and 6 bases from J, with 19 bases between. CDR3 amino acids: CASSDQRASGSEAFF. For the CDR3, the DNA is TGCGCCAGCAGCGACCAGCGGGCCTCGGGTTCTGAAGCTTTCTTT. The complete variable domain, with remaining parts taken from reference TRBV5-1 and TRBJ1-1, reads KAGVTQTPRYLIKTRGQQVTLSCSPISGHRSVSWYQQTPGQGLQFLFEYFSETQRNKGNFPGRFSGRQFSNSRSEMNVSTLELGDSALYLCASSDQRASGSEAFFGQGTRLTVV.

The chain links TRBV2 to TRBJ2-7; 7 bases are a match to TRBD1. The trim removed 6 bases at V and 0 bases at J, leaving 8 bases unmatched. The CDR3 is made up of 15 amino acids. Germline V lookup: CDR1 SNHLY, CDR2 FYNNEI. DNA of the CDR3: TGTGCCAGCAGACCCGACAGGGTAAGCTCCTACGAGCAGTACTTC. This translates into CASRPDRVSSYEQYF.

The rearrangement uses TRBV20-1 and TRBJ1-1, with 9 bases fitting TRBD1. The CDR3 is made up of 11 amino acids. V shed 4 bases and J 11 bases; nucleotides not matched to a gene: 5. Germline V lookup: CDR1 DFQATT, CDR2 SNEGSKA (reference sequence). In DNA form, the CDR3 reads TGCAGTGCTAACAGGGGGCTTGCGGCTTTCTTT. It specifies CSANRGLAAFF.

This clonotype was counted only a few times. CDR3 in amino acids: CASSQSGEQYF. The CDR3 coding sequence is TGTGCCAGCAGTCAGTCGGGCGAGCAGTACTTC. The V call is TRBV12-3 or TRBV12-4, the J call TRBJ2-7; D gene ambiguous. V was trimmed by 5 bases and J by 6 bases, leaving 8 bases between them. CDR3 length equals 11 residues.

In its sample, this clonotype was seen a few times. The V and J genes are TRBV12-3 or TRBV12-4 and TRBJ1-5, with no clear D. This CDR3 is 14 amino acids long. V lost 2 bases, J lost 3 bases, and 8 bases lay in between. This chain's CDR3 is CASSLIGYNQPQHF. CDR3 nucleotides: TGTGCCAGCAGTTTAATAGGGTACAATCAGCCCCAGCATTTT.

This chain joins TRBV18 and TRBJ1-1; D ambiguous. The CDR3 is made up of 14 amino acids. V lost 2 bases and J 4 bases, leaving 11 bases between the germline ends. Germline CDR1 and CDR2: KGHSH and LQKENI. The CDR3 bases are TGTGCCAGCTCACCAGGAATGGGATGCACTGAAGCTTTCTTT. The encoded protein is CASSPGMGCTEAFF.

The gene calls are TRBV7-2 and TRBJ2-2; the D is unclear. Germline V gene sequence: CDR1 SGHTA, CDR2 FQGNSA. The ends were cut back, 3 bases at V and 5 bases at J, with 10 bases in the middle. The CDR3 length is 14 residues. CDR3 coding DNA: TGTGCCAGCAGCTTGCAGGACGTGACCGGGGAGCTGTTTTTT. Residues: CASSLQDVTGELFF.

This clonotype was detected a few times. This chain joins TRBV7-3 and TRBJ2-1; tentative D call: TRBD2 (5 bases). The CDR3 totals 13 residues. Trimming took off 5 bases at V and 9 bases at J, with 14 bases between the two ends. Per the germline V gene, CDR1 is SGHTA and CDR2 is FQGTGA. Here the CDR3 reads CASSARRGGEQFF. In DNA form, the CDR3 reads TGTGCCAGCAGCGCCCGTCGGGGTGGTGAGCAGTTCTTC.

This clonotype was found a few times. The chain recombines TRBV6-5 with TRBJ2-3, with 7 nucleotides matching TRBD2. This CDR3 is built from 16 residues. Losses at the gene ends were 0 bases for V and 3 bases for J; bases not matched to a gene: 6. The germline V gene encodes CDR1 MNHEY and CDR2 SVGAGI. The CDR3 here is CASSYSGGIGTDTQYF. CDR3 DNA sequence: TGTGCCAGCAGTTACTCGGGGGGGATAGGGACAGATACGCAGTATTTT.

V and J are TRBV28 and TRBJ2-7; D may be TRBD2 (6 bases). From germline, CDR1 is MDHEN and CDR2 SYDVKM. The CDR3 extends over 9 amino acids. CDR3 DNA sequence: TGTGCTAGCGGTCACGAGCAGTACTTC. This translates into CASGHEQYF. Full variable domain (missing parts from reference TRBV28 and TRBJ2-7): DVKVTQSSRYLVKRTGEKVFLECVQDMDHENMFWYRQDPGLGLRLIYFSYDVKMKEKGDIPEGYSVSREKKERFSLILESASTNQTSMYLCASGHEQYFGPGTRLTVT.

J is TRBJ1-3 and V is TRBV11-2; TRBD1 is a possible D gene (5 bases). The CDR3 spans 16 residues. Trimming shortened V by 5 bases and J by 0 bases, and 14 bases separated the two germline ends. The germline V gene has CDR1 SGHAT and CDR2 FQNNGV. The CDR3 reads CASSGRQTHSGNTIYF. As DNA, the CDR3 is TGTGCCAGCAGCGGAAGACAGACCCACTCTGGAAACACCATATATTTT.

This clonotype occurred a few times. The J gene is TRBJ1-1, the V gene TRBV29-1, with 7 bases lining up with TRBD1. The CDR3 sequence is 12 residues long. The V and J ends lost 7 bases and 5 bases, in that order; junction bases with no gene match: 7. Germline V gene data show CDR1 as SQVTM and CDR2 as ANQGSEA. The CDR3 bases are TGCAGCGCCGAGACAGGGCCGACTGAAGCTTTCTTT. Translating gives CSAETGPTEAFF. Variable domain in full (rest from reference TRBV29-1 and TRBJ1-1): SAVISQKPSRDICQRGTSLTIQCQVDSQVTMMFWYRQQPGQSLTLIATANQGSEATYESGFVIDKFPISRPNLTFSTLTVSNMSPEDSSIYLCSAETGPTEAFFGQGTRLTVV.

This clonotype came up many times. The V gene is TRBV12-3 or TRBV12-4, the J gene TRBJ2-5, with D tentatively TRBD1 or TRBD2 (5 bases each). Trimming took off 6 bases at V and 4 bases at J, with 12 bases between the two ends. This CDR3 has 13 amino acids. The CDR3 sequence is CASSARGRETQYF. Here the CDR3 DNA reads TGTGCCAGCAGCGCTCGGGGACGAGAGACCCAGTACTTC.

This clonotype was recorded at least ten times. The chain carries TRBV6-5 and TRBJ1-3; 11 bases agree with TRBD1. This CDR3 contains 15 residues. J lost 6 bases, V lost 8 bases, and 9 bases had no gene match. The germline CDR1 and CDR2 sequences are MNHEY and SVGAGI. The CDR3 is CASGMDRGRTNTIYF. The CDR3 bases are TGTGCCAGCGGCATGGACAGGGGGCGAACAAACACCATATATTTT.

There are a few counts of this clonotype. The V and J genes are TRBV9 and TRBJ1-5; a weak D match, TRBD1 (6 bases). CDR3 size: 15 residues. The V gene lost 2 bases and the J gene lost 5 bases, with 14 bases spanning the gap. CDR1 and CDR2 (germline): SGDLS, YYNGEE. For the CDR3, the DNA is TGTGCCAGCAGCGTTAGTTCCAGGGGTGATCAGCCCCAGCATTTT. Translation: CASSVSSRGDQPQHF. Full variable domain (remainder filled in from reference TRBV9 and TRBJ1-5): DSGVTQTPKHLITATGQRVTLRCSPRSGDLSVYWYQQSLDQGLQFLIQYYNGEERAKGNILERFSAQQFPDLHSELNLSSLELGDSALYFCASSVSSRGDQPQHFGDGTRLSIL.

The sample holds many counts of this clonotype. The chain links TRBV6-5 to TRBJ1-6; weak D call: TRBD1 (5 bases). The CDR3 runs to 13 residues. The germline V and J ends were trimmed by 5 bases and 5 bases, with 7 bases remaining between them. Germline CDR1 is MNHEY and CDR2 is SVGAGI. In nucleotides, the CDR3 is TGTGCCAGCAGTCGACAGAATAATTCACCCCTCCACTTT. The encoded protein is CASSRQNNSPLHF.

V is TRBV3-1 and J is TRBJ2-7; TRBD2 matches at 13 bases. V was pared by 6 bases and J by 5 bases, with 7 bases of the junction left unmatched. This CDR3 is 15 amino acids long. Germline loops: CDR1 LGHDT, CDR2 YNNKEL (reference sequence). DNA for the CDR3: TGTGCCAGCAGTCTGACTAGCGGGAGGTCAGACGAGCAGTACTTC. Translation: CASSLTSGRSDEQYF.

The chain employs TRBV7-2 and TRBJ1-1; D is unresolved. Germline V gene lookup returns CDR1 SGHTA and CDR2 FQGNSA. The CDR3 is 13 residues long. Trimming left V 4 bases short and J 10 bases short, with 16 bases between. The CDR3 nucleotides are TGTGCCAGCAGCTCCCAGAGGGAAGGCCGAGCTTTCTTT. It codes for CASSSQREGRAFF.

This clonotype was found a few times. The CDR3 nucleotides are TGTGCCAGCAGCGTACTAGCGGACCACTACAATGAGCAGTTCTTC. Protein: CASSVLADHYNEQFF. This chain links TRBV9 with TRBJ2-1; 7 nucleotides align to TRBD2. This CDR3 contains 15 residues. J lost 3 bases, V lost 1 base, and 4 bases had no gene match. Germline assignment: CDR1 SGDLS and CDR2 YYNGEE.

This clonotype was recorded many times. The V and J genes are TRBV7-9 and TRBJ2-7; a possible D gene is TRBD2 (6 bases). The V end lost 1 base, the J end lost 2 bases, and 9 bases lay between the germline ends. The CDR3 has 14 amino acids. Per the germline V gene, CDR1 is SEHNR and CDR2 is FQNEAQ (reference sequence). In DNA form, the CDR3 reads TGTGCCAGCAGCTTAGAGGGCGGGACCTACGAGCAGTACTTC. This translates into CASSLEGGTYEQYF.

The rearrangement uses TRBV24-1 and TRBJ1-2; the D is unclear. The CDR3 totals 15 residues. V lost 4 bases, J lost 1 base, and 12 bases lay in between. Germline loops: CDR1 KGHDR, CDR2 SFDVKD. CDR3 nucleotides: TGTGCCACCAGTGAGTCTCCTGAAGTTAACTATGGCTACACCTTC. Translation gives CATSESPEVNYGYTF.

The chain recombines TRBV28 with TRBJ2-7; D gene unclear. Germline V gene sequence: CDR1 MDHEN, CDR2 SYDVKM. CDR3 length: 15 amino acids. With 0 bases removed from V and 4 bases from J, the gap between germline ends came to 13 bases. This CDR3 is CASSLWSSGLYEQYF. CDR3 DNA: TGTGCCAGCAGTTTATGGTCTTCTGGTCTGTACGAGCAGTACTTC.

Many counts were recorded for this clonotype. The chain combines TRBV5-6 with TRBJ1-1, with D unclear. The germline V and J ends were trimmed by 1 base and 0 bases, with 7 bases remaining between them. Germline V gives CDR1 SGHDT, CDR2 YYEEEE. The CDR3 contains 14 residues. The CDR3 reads CASSLYGVNTEAFF. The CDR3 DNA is TGTGCCAGCAGCTTGTATGGAGTGAACACTGAAGCTTTCTTT.

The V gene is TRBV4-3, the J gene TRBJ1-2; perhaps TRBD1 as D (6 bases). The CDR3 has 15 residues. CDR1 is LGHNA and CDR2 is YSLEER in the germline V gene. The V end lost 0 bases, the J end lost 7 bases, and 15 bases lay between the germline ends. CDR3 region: CASSQDLGANGGYTF. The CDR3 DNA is TGCGCCAGCAGCCAAGATCTGGGGGCTAACGGTGGCTACACCTTC.

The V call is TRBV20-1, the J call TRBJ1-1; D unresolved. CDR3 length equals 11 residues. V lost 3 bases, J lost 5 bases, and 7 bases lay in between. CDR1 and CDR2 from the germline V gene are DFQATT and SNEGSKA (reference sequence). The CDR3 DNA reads TGCAGTGCTAGTTTGTGGACTGAAGCTTTCTTT. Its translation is CSASLWTEAFF.